This TCR beta chain was documented in a study of T cell repertoires in cytomegalovirus infection. The overall study: HLA-B-restricted CMV epitopes that are well studied, plus recently identified HLA-C-restricted ones, were used by the study. Public TCR beta signature analysis indicated the presence of both CMV infection and matching HLA type.

TCRdb redid the calling of the reads with MiXCR, one entry per CDR3 protein. The table has approximately 470,000 distinct CDR3 sequences, under 45% seen once. A word on this clonotype: The antigen is undetermined.

Regarding the study as a whole: The cumulative frequency of public TCR beta families distinguished individuals who carried CMV together with the relevant HLA.

Germline V gene lookup returns CDR1 SGHDN and CDR2 FVKESK. This CDR3 is built from 14 residues. Trimming took 3 bases from V and 1 from J, leaving 10 bases between them. The sequence was obtained from a human donor in good health (CMV status not recorded). Some clones in this sample may be carry-over from other donors' samples. The chain is built from TRBV14 and TRBJ2-7, with TRBD2 as a possible D gene (6 bases). The sequencing here drew on cultured PBMCs, taken from culture after CMV antigen stimulation. CDR3 residues: CASSQDYQSYEQYF. In DNA form, the CDR3 reads TGTGCCAGCAGCCAGGACTACCAATCCTACGAGCAGTACTTC.